A single sample is the source of the 9 T cell receptor beta chains below, sequenced in a study of cytomegalovirus exposure and HLA in healthy donors. The assay was immunoSEQ multiplex PCR, and TCRdb's table has in-frame clones only and misses some. Of 150,000 to 200,000 clones listed, around nine tenths were seen once; the top ten hold approximately 2.6%. Input material: PBMCs. The receptors shown here come from a man aged 18 to 30 in good health and CMV-seropositive.

This chain uses TRBV4-2 with TRBJ1-2; D possibly corresponds to TRBD1 (6 bases). The CDR3 loop spans 15 amino acids. Trimming left V 3 bases short and J 7 bases short, with 18 bases between. Per germline, CDR1 LGHNA and CDR2 YNFKEQ. The CDR3 region has the DNA TGTGCCAGCAGCCAGGCGGAGGACAGTCGGGGTGGCTACACCTTC. Protein product: CASSQAEDSRGGYTF.

The chain links TRBV18 to TRBJ1-5, with 7 bases identical to TRBD1. Unmatched junction bases numbered 6, after V lost 6 bases and J lost 7 bases. Germline loops: CDR1 KGHSH, CDR2 LQKENI. There are 13 residues in the CDR3. CDR3 amino acids: CASSQTGKQPQHF. The CDR3 DNA is TGTGCCAGCTCCCAGACAGGGAAACAGCCCCAGCATTTT. Supplemented by reference TRBV18 and TRBJ1-5, the full variable domain reads NAGVMQNPRHLVRRRGQEARLRCSPMKGHSHVYWYRQLPEEGLKFMVYLQKENIIDESGMPKERFSAEFPKEGPSILRIQQVVRGDSAAYFCASSQTGKQPQHFGDGTRLSIL.

This clone has more than one count but fewer than ten. The CDR3 DNA reads TGTGCCAGCACGGACAGGCCGAACACCGGGGAGCTGTTTTTT. It translates to CASTDRPNTGELFF. The chain carries TRBV9 and TRBJ2-2; 7 bases are a match to TRBD1. CDR1 is SGDLS and CDR2 is YYNGEE in the germline V gene. The CDR3 covers 14 residues. J lost 0 bases, V lost 6 bases, and 2 bases had no gene match.

V gene TRBV7-8 combines with J gene TRBJ2-7; 8 nucleotides match TRBD1. Germline V gives CDR1 SGHVS, CDR2 FQNEAQ. This CDR3 is 16 amino acids long. The V gene end was trimmed by 1 base and the J gene end by 4 bases; junction bases not matched to a gene: 9. This chain's CDR3 is CASSLGYRDRSYEQYF. CDR3 in DNA: TGTGCCAGCAGCTTAGGTTACCGGGACAGGTCATACGAGCAGTACTTC.

The chain couples TRBV6-5 to TRBJ1-1, with a weak D call TRBD1 (5 bases). V was clipped by 4 bases and J by 4 bases, with 16 bases between them. CDR1 and CDR2 (germline): MNHEY, SVGAGI. The CDR3 loop spans 15 amino acids. The CDR3 is CASSWRSGGSTEAFF. CDR3 nucleotide sequence: TGTGCCAGCAGTTGGAGATCCGGGGGGAGCACTGAAGCTTTCTTT.

The V and J genes are TRBV28 and TRBJ2-1, with D tentatively TRBD2 (7 bases). The CDR3 contains 13 residues. Per the germline V gene, CDR1 is MDHEN and CDR2 is SYDVKM. With 6 bases removed from V and 5 bases from J, the gap between germline ends came to 11 bases. The CDR3 is CASRGGGNNEQFF. CDR3 bases: TGTGCCAGCAGGGGAGGGGGGAACAATGAGCAGTTCTTC.

The V gene is TRBV7-9, the J gene TRBJ2-7, with D perhaps TRBD2 (6 bases). CDR1 SEHNR and CDR2 FQNEAQ come from the germline V gene (reference sequence). Trimming stripped 11 bases from V and 2 bases from J, with 13 bases between. There are 12 residues in the CDR3. The CDR3 spells CAVRDFAYEQYF. The CDR3 DNA is TGTGCCGTCCGGGACTTCGCCTACGAGCAGTACTTC. Full variable domain (outside the CDR3, taken from reference TRBV7-9 and TRBJ2-7): DTGVSQNPRHKITKRGQNVTFRCDPISEHNRLYWYRQTLGQGPEFLTYFQNEAQLEKSRLLSDRFSAERPKGSFSTLEIQRTEQGDSAMYLCAVRDFAYEQYFGPGTRLTVT.

This chain uses TRBV7-9 with TRBJ2-2, with a weak D call TRBD1 (5 bases). Germline CDR1 reads SEHNR; CDR2 reads FQNEAQ (reference sequence). The CDR3 has 13 amino acids. The germline V and J ends were trimmed by 11 bases and 3 bases, with 13 bases remaining between them. The CDR3 sequence is CAATEEDTGELFF. CDR3 sequence (DNA): TGTGCCGCGACAGAAGAGGACACCGGGGAGCTGTTTTTT.

This chain links TRBV7-6 with TRBJ2-7, with D perhaps TRBD2 (6 bases). CDR3 length equals 15 residues. Per the germline V gene, CDR1 is SGHVS and CDR2 is FNYEAQ. Trimming removed 1 base at V and 2 bases at J, with 12 bases between. The CDR3 DNA is TGTGCCAGCAGCTTAGGGGCGGGAAGGACCTACGAGCAGTACTTC. It codes for CASSLGAGRTYEQYF.